The T cell receptor (beta chain) under discussion was sequenced for a study of T cell changes during pregnancy in multiple sclerosis. The CDR3 totals 16 residues. Trimming removed 0 bases at V and 0 bases at J, with 12 bases between. CDR1 is LNHDA and CDR2 is SQIVND in the germline V gene (reference sequence). The assay was immunoSEQ multiplex PCR, and TCRdb's table has in-frame clones only and misses some. The table records around 130,000 clones, less than 97% of them present only once. The specimen was peripheral blood, collected after pregnancy. This chain links TRBV19 with TRBJ2-7; tentative D call: TRBD1 (5 bases). The TCR comes from a female donor with multiple sclerosis, enrolled in a pregnancy study. As DNA, the CDR3 is TGTGCCAGTAGTATAGATCACCGGACATCCTCCTACGAGCAGTACTTC. Amino acids: CASSIDHRTSSYEQYF.